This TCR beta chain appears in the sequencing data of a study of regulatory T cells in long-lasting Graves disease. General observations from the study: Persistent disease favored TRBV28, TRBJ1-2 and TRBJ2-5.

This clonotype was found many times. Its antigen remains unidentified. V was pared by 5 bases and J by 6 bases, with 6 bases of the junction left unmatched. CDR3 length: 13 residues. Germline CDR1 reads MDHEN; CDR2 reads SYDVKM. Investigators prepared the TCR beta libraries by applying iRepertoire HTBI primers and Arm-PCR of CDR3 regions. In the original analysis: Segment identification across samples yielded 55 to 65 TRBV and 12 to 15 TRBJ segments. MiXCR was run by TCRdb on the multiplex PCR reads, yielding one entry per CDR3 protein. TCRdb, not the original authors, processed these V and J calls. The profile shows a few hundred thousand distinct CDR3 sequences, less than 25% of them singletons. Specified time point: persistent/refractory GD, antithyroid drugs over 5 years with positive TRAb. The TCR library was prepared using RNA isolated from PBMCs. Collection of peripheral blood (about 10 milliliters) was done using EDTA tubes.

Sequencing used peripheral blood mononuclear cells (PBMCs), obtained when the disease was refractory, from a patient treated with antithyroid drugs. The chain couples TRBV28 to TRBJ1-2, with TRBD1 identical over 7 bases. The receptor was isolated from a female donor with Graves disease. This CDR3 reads CASSPQGSHGYTF. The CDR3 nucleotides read TGTGCCAGCAGTCCACAGGGGTCTCATGGCTACACCTTC.